This T cell receptor (beta chain) was recovered during a study of identical twins (dated by TCRdb to about 2016). Study-wide context: The study deep-sequenced TCR alpha and beta repertoires from monozygotic twins, unrelated adults of various ages and cord blood to test whether fetal clonotypes persist. Replicate twin experiments were performed at different times using different library preparation protocols to rule out contamination. Results the study describes overall, beyond this receptor: Recombination models systematically underestimated out-of-frame TCR alpha sharing in monozygotic twins but agreed with sharing between unrelated individuals. Fewer insertions were carried by abundant cord blood beta clonotypes; a weaker similar trend was observed in young adult naive repertoires, while no such trend was observed in memory repertoires. Because the same donors could not be followed over many years, the conclusions relied on cross-sectional statistical analysis. Out-of-frame TCR alpha sequences shared between twins showed an excess of low generation-probability sequences compared with coincidental sharing between unrelated individuals. Invariant T cells such as MAIT and iNKT could partly confound zero-insertion analyses, though diverse VJ usage argued against this for most clonotypes. A weaker excess of twin sharing was found in beta out-of-frame sequences because the signal-to-noise ratio was lowered by fewer shared sequences.

The CDR1 and CDR2 encoded by the germline V gene (reference sequence) are PRHDT and FYEKMQ. From the cysteine through the phenylalanine, the CDR3 covers 15 amino acids. This entry keeps only the CDR3 DNA: 45 bases, framed from base 1. Cut back by 2 bases and 5 bases, the V and J ends lie 16 bases apart. Every donor was a healthy Caucasian. Three pairs of female monozygotic twins, all aged about 18 to 29 years, made up the twin cohort. Positive isolation kits from Invitrogen were used to isolate CD4+ and CD8+ T cell populations. Receptor libraries were prepared by 5' RACE. Sequencer: Illumina HiSeq 2000. A universal primer binding site was added through template switching, and the final cDNA carried a unique molecular identifier so that TCR cDNA molecules could be counted accurately. First-strand cDNA for TCR alpha and beta chains was synthesized from specific primers in the conserved constant-segment region. To control for contamination, every cDNA library carried two barcodes: a SMART-Mk sample barcode plus Illumina barcodes. TruSeq adapter sequences, together with Illumina sample barcodes, were added in two successive PCR steps. Sequencing of the TCR alpha and beta cDNA libraries was done on the Illumina HiSeq platform using custom primers. The authors' pipeline ran thus. MiGEC processed the raw reads to extract unique molecular identifiers, while MiXCR was used to determine the CDR3 positions. For each individual, recombination models were inferred using an EM algorithm with the repgenHMM and IGoR tools. Shared clonotype analysis was performed with the tcR package in R, normalizing sharing by the product of cloneset sizes. To study raw recombination free of thymic and clonal selection effects, out-of-frame nonproductive sequences were analyzed. TCRdb reprocessed the public reads (quality trimming at Q25 with fastp, clone calling with MiXCR) and kept in-frame beta chains. Each record represents a unique CDR3 protein, reported with the most common genes and DNA among its rows. What appears here as the V and J calls and clone size reflects TCRdb's work, not the paper's. For this sample there are 260,000 or so distinct CDR3 sequences; about 7.5% appear just once. The ten largest clonotypes hold about 5.6% of the sample.

This clonotype was seen at least ten times. There is no known antigen for this receptor. No much larger clone exists at a distance of one base, and base qualities are not known. The sample was also linked to a second study, of yellow fever vaccine responses in identical twins. The second source states: According to the authors, the vaccine-induced T cell response in identical twins seemed to be partly convergent and partly specific to each individual. The study precisely tracked vaccine-responding T cell clones in identical twins.

The sequencing input was CD8+ T cells sorted from blood. The chain links TRBV13 with TRBJ2-7; TRBD2 is possibly the D segment (6 matching bases). This clonotype originated in a woman between 18 and 30 years old in good health. The sequence in DNA is TGTGCCAGCAGCTTATCGCCGGGAGTTGGGGACGAGCAGTACTTC. Its coded protein is CASSLSPGVGDEQYF.